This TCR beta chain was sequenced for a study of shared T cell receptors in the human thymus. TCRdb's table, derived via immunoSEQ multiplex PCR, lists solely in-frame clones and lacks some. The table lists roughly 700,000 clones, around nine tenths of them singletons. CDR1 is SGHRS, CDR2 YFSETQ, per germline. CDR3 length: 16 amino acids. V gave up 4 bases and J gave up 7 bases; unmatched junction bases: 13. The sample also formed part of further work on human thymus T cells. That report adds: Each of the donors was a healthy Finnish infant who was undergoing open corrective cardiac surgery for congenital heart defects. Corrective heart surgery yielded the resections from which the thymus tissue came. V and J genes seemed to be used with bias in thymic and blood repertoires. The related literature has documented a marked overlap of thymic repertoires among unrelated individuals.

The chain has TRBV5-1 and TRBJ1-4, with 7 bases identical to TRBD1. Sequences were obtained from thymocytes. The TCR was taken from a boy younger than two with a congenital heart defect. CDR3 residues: CASSKDLTGLGEKLFF. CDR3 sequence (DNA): TGCGCCAGCAGCAAGGATCTGACAGGGTTGGGTGAAAAACTGTTTTTT. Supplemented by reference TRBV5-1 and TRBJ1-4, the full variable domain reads KAGVTQTPRYLIKTRGQQVTLSCSPISGHRSVSWYQQTPGQGLQFLFEYFSETQRNKGNFPGRFSGRQFSNSRSEMNVSTLELGDSALYLCASSKDLTGLGEKLFFGSGTQLSVL.